This entry describes one T cell receptor beta chain. Its antigen is not identified. This sample was taken from a study of cytotoxic CD8 clonotypes in ibrutinib-treated CLL. Study summary: The group held some ten relapsed/refractory and around 15 treatment-naive patients, with 17 IGHV unmutated. Median treatment time before response sampling was 12 months, range 6 to 36.

Notes on the study in general: Clonality was higher at baseline than in age-matched healthy donors and tracked circulating CD8+ T-cell counts.

CDR3 length: 17 residues. The protocol was immunoSEQ multiplex PCR, while the TCRdb copy is restricted to in-frame clones and leaves out a portion. The sample gives about 140,000 clones, approximately 77% of which show up once; around 30% is in the top ten. The chain links TRBV21-1 to TRBJ1-6; TRBD1, the table's D call, lacks a check against the DNA. TRBV21-1 is flagged as a pseudogene. Sequencing was performed on PBMCs, taken after 12 months of ibrutinib treatment. This TCR came from a human donor with chronic lymphocytic leukemia. CDR3 sequence reads: CASKPSGTLLYNSPLHF. The CDR3 DNA reads TGTGCCAGCAAGCCCTCCGGGACACTTCTCTATAATTCACCCCTCCACTTT.